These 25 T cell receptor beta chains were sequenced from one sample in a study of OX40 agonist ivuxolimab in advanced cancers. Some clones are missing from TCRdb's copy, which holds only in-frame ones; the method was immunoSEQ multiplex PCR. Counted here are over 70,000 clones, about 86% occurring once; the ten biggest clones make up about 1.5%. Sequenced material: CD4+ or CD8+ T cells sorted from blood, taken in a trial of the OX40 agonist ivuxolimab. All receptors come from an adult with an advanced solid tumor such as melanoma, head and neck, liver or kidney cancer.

The chain's CDR3 is CASSPGQGRVREQYF. The CDR3 coding sequence is TGTGCCAGCTCACCTGGACAGGGGAGAGTGCGGGAGCAGTACTTC. The genes are TRBV18 and TRBJ2-7; 9 nucleotides line up with TRBD1. From germline, CDR1 is KGHSH and CDR2 LQKENI. The V gene end was trimmed by 3 bases and the J gene end by 7 bases; junction bases not matched to a gene: 10. CDR3 length: 15 residues. The complete variable domain, with remaining parts taken from reference TRBV18 and TRBJ2-7, reads NAGVMQNPRHLVRRRGQEARLRCSPMKGHSHVYWYRQLPEEGLKFMVYLQKENIIDESGMPKERFSAEFPKEGPSILRIQQVVRGDSAAYFCASSPGQGRVREQYFGPGTRLTVT.

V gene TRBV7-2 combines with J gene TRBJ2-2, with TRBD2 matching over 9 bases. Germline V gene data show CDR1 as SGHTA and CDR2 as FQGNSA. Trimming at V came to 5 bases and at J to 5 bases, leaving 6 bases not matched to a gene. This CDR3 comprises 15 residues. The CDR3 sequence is CASSGRGGVTGELFF. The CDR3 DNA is TGTGCCAGCAGCGGACGCGGGGGGGTTACCGGGGAGCTGTTTTTT.

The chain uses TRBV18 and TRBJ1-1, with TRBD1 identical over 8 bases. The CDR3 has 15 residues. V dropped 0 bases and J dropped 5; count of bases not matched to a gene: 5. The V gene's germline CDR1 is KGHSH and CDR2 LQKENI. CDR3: CASSPPLQGDTEAFF. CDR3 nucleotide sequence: TGTGCCAGCTCACCACCGCTACAGGGGGATACTGAAGCTTTCTTT.

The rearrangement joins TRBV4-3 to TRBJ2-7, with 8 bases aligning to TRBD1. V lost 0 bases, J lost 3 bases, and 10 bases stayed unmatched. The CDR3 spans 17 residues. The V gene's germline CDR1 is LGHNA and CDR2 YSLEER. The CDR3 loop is CASSQDRAGGFGYEQYF. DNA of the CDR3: TGCGCCAGCAGCCAAGATCGGGCAGGGGGCTTTGGCTACGAGCAGTACTTC.

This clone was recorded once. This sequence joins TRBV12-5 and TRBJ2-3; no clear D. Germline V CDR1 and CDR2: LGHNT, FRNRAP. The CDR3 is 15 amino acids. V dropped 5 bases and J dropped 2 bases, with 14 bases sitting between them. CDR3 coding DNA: TGTGCTAGTGGTCCCCGAGACGAGCTCACAGATACGCAGTATTTT. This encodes CASGPRDELTDTQYF. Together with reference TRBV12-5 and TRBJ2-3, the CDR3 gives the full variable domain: DARVTQTPRHKVTEMGQEVTMRCQPILGHNTVFWYRQTMMQGLELLAYFRNRAPLDDSGMPKDRFSAEMPDATLATLKIQPSEPRDSAVYFCASGPRDELTDTQYFGPGTRLTVL.

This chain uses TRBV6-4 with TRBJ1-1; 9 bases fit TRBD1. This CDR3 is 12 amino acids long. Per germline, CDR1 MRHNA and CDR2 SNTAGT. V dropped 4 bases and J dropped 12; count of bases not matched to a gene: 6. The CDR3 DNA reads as TGTGCCAGCAGTGCCGGGACAGGGAAAACTTTCTTT. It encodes CASSAGTGKTFF.

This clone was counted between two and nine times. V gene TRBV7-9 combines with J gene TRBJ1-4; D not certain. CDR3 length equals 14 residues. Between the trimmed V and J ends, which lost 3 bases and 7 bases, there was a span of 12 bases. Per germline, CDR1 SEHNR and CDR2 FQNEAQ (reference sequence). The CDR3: CASSLRGNGEKLFF. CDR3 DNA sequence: TGTGCCAGCAGCTTGAGAGGCAACGGTGAAAAACTGTTTTTT.

This CDR3 reads CASSFSGTPRPYEQYF. In nucleotides, the CDR3 is TGTGCCAGCAGCTTTTCCGGGACGCCACGGCCCTACGAGCAGTACTTC. The gene calls are TRBV5-6 and TRBJ2-7, with D possibly called TRBD1 or TRBD2 (5 bases each). V lost 2 bases, J lost 2 bases, and 17 bases lay in between. CDR1 is SGHDT and CDR2 is YYEEEE in the germline V gene. This CDR3 has 16 residues.

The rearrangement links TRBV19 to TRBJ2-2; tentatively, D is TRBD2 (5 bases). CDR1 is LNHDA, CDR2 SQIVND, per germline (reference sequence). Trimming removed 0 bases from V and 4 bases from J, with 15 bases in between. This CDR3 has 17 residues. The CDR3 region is CASSIDNTLAVTGELFF. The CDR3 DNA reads TGTGCCAGTAGTATAGATAATACCCTAGCAGTCACCGGGGAGCTGTTTTTT.

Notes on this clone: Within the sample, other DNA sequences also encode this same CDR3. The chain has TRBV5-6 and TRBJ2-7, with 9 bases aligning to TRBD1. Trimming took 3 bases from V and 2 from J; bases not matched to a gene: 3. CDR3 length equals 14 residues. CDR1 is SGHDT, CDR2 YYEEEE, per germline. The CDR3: CASSSDRGAYEQYF. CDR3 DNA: TGTGCCAGCAGCTCCGACAGGGGGGCCTACGAGCAGTACTTC.

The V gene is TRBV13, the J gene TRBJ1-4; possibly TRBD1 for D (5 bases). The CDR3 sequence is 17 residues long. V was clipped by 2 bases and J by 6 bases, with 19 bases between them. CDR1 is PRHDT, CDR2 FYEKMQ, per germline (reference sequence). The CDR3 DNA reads TGTGCCAGCAGCTTATTTCTGAAGGGACGGGGGGATGAAAAACTGTTTTTT. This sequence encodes CASSLFLKGRGDEKLFF.

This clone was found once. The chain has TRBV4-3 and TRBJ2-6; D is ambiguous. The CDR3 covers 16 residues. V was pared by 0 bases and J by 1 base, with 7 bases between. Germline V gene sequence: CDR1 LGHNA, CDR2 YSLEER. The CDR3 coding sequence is TGCGCCAGCAGCCAAGATTTGGGGTCTGGGGCCAACGTCCTGACTTTC. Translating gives CASSQDLGSGANVLTF.

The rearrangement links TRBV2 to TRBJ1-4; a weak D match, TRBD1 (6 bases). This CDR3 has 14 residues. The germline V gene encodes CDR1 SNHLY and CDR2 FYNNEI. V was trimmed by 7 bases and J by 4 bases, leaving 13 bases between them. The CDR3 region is CASKENRVNEKLFF. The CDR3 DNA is TGTGCCAGCAAGGAGAACAGGGTTAATGAAAAACTGTTTTTT.

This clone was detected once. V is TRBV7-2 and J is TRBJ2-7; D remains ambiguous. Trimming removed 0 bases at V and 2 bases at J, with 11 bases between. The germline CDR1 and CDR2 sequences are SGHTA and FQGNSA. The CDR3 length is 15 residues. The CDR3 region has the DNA TGTGCCAGCAGCTTAGCGGCGGATATAACCTACGAGCAGTACTTC. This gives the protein CASSLAADITYEQYF.

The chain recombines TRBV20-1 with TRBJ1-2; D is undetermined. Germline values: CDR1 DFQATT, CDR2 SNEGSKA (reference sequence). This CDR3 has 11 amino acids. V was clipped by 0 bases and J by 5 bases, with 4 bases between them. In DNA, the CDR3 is TGCAGTGCTAGAGAGGTGTATGGCTACACCTTC. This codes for CSAREVYGYTF.

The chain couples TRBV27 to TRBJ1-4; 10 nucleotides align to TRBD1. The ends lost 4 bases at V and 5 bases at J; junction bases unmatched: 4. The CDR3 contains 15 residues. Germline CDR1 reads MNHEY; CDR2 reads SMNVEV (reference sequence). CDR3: CASSSPGQGNEKLFF. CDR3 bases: TGTGCCAGCAGTTCACCGGGACAGGGGAATGAAAAACTGTTTTTT.

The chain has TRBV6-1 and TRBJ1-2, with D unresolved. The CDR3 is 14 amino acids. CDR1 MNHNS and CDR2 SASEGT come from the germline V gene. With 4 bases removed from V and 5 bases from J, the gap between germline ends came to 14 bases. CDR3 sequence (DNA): TGTGCCAGCAGTGGCGCGCCTTTTCCTTATGGCTACACCTTC. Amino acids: CASSGAPFPYGYTF.

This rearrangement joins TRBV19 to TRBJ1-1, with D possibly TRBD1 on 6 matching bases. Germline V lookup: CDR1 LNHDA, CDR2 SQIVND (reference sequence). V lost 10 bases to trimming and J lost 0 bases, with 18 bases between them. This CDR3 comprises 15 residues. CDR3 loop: CATRQEGRMNTEAFF. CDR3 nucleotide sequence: TGTGCCACCCGACAGGAAGGGAGAATGAACACTGAAGCTTTCTTT.

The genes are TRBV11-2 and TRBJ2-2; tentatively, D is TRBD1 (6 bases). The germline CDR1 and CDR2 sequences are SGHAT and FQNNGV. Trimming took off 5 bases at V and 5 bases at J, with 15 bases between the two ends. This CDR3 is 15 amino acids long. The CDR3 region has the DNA TGTGCCAGCAGCCCCAACAGGGTAGGGACCGGGGAGCTGTTTTTT. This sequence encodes CASSPNRVGTGELFF.

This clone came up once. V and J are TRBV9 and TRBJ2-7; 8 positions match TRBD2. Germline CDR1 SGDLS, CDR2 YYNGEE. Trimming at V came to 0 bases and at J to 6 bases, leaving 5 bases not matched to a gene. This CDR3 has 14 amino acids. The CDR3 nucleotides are TGTGCCAGCAGCGTAGGCACCGGGAGGGGCGAGCAGTACTTC. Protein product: CASSVGTGRGEQYF.

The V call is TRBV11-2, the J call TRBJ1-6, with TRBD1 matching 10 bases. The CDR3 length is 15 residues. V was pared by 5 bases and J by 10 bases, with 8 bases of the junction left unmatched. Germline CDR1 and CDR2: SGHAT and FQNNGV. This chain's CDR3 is CASSPGQGLGSPLHF. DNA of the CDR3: TGTGCCAGCAGCCCGGGACAGGGGCTAGGCTCACCCCTCCACTTT.

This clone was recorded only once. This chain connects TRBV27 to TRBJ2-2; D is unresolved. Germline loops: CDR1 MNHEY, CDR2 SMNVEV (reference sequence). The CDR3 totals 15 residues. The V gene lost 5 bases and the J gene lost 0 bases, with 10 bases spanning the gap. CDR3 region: CASSKFLTNTGELFF. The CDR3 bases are TGTGCCAGCAGTAAATTCCTGACGAACACCGGGGAGCTGTTTTTT.

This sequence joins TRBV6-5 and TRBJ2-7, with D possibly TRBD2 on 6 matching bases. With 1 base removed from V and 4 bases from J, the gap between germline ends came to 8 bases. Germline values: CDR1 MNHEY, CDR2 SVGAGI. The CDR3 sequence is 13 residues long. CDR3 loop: CASSYFGGYEQYF. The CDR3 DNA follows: TGTGCCAGCAGTTACTTCGGGGGTTACGAGCAGTACTTC.

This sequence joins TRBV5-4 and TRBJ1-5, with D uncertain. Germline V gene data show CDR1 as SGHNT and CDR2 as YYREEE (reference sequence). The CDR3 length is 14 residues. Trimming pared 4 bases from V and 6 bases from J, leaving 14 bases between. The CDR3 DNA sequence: TGTGCCAGCAGCAAGGACGGCTTAGGTCAGCCCCAGCATTTT. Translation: CASSKDGLGQPQHF.

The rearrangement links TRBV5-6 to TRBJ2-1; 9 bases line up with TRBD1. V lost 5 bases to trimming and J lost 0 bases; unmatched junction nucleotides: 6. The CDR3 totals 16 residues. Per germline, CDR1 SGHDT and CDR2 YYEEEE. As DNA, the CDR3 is TGTGCCAGCAGTCGGAGGGGACAGGGCTCCTACAATGAGCAGTTCTTC. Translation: CASSRRGQGSYNEQFF.